This T cell receptor beta chain was profiled in a study of cytomegalovirus exposure and HLA in healthy donors. Trimming removed 5 bases from V and 5 bases from J; junction bases left unmatched: 10. Germline V CDR1 and CDR2: SNHLY, FYNNEI. This CDR3 has 16 amino acids. A word on this clone: Its antigen is still unknown.

The PCR made use of 60 Vbeta and 13 Jbeta primers. The repertoire was sequenced with immunoSEQ multiplex PCR; TCRdb's copy has only in-frame clones and lacks some. The sample lists about 110,000 clones, 74% seen once, with about 4.2% in the top ten. Whole-study findings and limits: For most subjects, TCR beta sequences were reported to predict HLA-A and HLA-B alleles with accuracy. Later analysis showed TCR association rates varying by HLA locus, highest for DRB1 and lowest for HLA-C.

Sequencing was performed on PBMCs. This sequence was found in a woman aged 40 to 50 in good health and CMV-seropositive. V gene TRBV2 combines with J gene TRBJ2-1; 9 nucleotides align to TRBD2. CDR3 sequence: CASSPPGTSMHNEQFF. The CDR3 coding sequence is TGTGCCAGCAGTCCACCCGGGACTAGCATGCACAATGAGCAGTTCTTC.